This T cell receptor beta chain was profiled in a study of STAT5B mutations in CD4+ large granular lymphocyte leukemia. Trimming at V came to 3 bases and at J to 0 bases, leaving 9 bases not matched to a gene. From germline, CDR1 is SGHRS and CDR2 YFSETQ. The CDR3 has 18 amino acids. Sequencing was performed with immunoSEQ multiplex PCR; in TCRdb, only in-frame clones are kept and a portion is missing. The top ten clones hold roughly 1.9% of a sample with tens of thousands of clones, around 82% of them seen once. V and J are TRBV5-1 and TRBJ2-6; 7 positions agree with TRBD1. This clonotype originated in a human donor in good health. Sequenced input: CD4+ T cells from blood buffy coats. This CDR3 reads CASSSDRDYLSGANVLTF. CDR3 sequence (DNA): TGCGCCAGCAGCTCCGACAGGGATTATCTCTCTGGGGCCAACGTCCTGACTTTC.